Listed here are 27 T cell receptor beta chains from one sample, sequenced in a study of spatial heterogeneity in lung cancer. Their antigen targets remain unknown. Time point in this sample: sample taken at primary tumor resection. MiXCR was run by TCRdb on the 5' RACE reads, yielding one entry per CDR3 protein. There are more than 4,000 distinct CDR3 sequences in the sample; about a third occur only once, and 13% to 15% lies in the top ten. Study-wide results and caveats: Counts of expanded alpha and beta TCRs within tumors tracked the tumor nonsynonymous mutation count.

Sequencing used lung tumor tissue, obtained at surgery. These receptors came from a male donor with early-stage non-small cell lung cancer.

Only a few counts were recorded for this clonotype. The J gene is TRBJ2-3, the V gene TRBV7-2; perhaps TRBD1 as D (5 bases). The germline V gene encodes CDR1 SGHTA and CDR2 FQGNSA. The V end was cut by 3 bases, the J end by 4 bases, with 11 bases between. The CDR3 is 14 amino acids. The CDR3: CASSLGPEADTQYF. The CDR3 DNA reads TGTGCCAGCAGCTTGGGGCCCGAGGCAGATACGCAGTATTTT.

The rearrangement links TRBV6-1 to TRBJ2-3; a possible D gene is TRBD2 (5 bases). Trimming shortened V by 7 bases and J by 5 bases, and 16 bases separated the two germline ends. The CDR3 covers 14 residues. Germline lookup yields CDR1 MNHNS and CDR2 SASEGT. The CDR3 protein is CASTRAPNGDTQYF. CDR3 DNA: TGTGCCAGCACGAGGGCACCCAATGGAGATACGCAGTATTTT.

By sample share, this clonotype is medium-sized (0.01 to 0.1%). The rearrangement uses TRBV27 and TRBJ2-7, with TRBD1 matching over 10 bases. The V segment lost 2 bases and the J segment 7 bases; nucleotides outside the gene matches: 5. CDR3 length: 14 residues. CDR1 MNHEY and CDR2 SMNVEV come from the germline V gene (reference sequence). CDR3 loop: CASSLMTGGREQYF. The CDR3 bases are TGTGCCAGCAGTTTAATGACAGGGGGCCGAGAGCAGTACTTC.

The CDR3 protein is CASSWGQATGELFF. CDR3 nucleotide sequence: TGCGCCAGCAGCTGGGGACAGGCTACCGGGGAGCTGTTTTTT. The V and J genes are TRBV5-1 and TRBJ2-2, with TRBD1 matching 8 bases. With 3 bases clipped from V and 5 bases from J, the junction kept 3 bases outside the gene matches. The CDR3 covers 14 residues. Germline V gene lookup returns CDR1 SGHRS and CDR2 YFSETQ.

This clonotype rates as medium-sized. The J gene is TRBJ2-7, the V gene TRBV18; D not resolved. The CDR3 covers 13 residues. CDR1 is KGHSH and CDR2 is LQKENI in the germline V gene. Trimming took off 2 bases at V and 4 bases at J, with 9 bases between the two ends. CDR3 nucleotide sequence: TGTGCCAGCTCACCAGAAGAGGATTACGAGCAGTACTTC. Amino acids: CASSPEEDYEQYF.

The chain couples TRBV24-1 to TRBJ2-2, with a tentative D call TRBD1 (6 bases). The CDR3 is made up of 16 amino acids. From germline, CDR1 is KGHDR and CDR2 SFDVKD. Trimming cost V 4 bases and J 6 bases, with 17 bases left between them. CDR3 amino acids: CATSEPRQANAGELFF. The CDR3 bases are TGTGCCACCAGTGAGCCAAGACAGGCCAACGCCGGGGAGCTGTTTTTT.

This sequence joins TRBV20-1 and TRBJ1-3; no clear D. Germline V gene sequence: CDR1 DFQATT, CDR2 SNEGSKA (reference sequence). The CDR3 length is 15 residues. Trimming removed 3 bases from V and 1 base from J, with 13 bases in between. This CDR3 reads CSASGRSRSGNTIYF. CDR3 DNA: TGCAGTGCTAGTGGGCGGTCCCGTTCTGGAAACACCATATATTTT.

This clonotype is classed as medium-sized (0.01 to 0.1%). The chain uses TRBV27 and TRBJ2-2; D not certain. V shed 6 bases and J shed 1 base, with 15 bases lying between them. Germline V gives CDR1 MNHEY, CDR2 SMNVEV (reference sequence). The CDR3 covers 16 residues. CDR3 bases: TGTGCCAGCAGGCGAGTCCCCCGACAGAACACCGGGGAGCTGTTTTTT. It yields the protein CASRRVPRQNTGELFF.

The gene calls are TRBV12-3 or TRBV12-4 and TRBJ2-7; D is undetermined. V lost 6 bases, J lost 0 bases, and 12 bases lay in between. The CDR3 spans 14 residues. For the CDR3, the DNA is TGTGCCAGCAGCCCCGCTTTTGGCTCCTACGAGCAGTACTTC. The encoded protein is CASSPAFGSYEQYF.

This clonotype was picked up a small number of times. A much larger clone sits a single nucleotide away, making a read error possible. The conserved final phenylalanine or tryptophan is absent from the CDR3, which likely points to a read error. The chain joins TRBV29-1 to TRBJ2-2; a weak D match, TRBD2 (5 bases). The length of the CDR3 is 12 residues. Germline-derived CDR1 and CDR2 are SQVTM and ANQGSEA. The V end lost 7 bases, the J end lost 3 bases, and 9 bases lay between the germline ends. The CDR3 bases are TGCAGCGCTCTGCGGGACACCGGGGAGCTGTTTTCT. It specifies CSALRDTGELFS.

The chain is built from TRBV2 and TRBJ1-6; D is undetermined. Germline V gene data show CDR1 as SNHLY and CDR2 as FYNNEI. The CDR3 loop spans 17 amino acids. Trimming stripped 3 bases from V and 0 bases from J, with 12 bases between. The CDR3: CASSDPARSSYNSPLHF. The CDR3 DNA sequence: TGTGCCAGCAGTGATCCGGCACGAAGCTCCTATAATTCACCCCTCCACTTT.

This clonotype has just a few counts. The rearrangement joins TRBV20-1 to TRBJ2-1, with 8 bases matching TRBD1. The V and J ends lost 4 bases and 6 bases, in that order; junction bases with no gene match: 8. Germline CDR1 DFQATT, CDR2 SNEGSKA (reference sequence). The CDR3 is made up of 14 amino acids. The CDR3 DNA reads as TGCAGTGCTACCCAGACAGGGGTCCTCAATGAGCAGTTCTTC. Translated, it gives CSATQTGVLNEQFF.

The V call is TRBV5-1, the J call TRBJ2-5; possibly TRBD1 or TRBD2 for D (5 bases each). CDR3 length: 15 residues. The V end lost 4 bases, the J end lost 3 bases, and 16 bases lay between the germline ends. Germline loops: CDR1 SGHRS, CDR2 YFSETQ. The CDR3 loop is CASSIQPGREETQYF. The CDR3 DNA reads as TGCGCCAGCAGCATCCAGCCGGGACGGGAAGAGACCCAGTACTTC.

CDR3 DNA: TGCGCCAGCAGCTCGGGGGGACAGGGAAGGAATGAGCAGTTCTTC. It encodes CASSSGGQGRNEQFF. The genes are TRBV5-1 and TRBJ2-1; 9 bases map to TRBD1. The CDR3 runs to 15 residues. V trimming: 3 bases; J trimming: 7 bases; junction bases outside the gene matches: 8. The germline CDR1 and CDR2 sequences are SGHRS and YFSETQ.

Comment on this clonotype: Germline and junction disagree at one end, which may indicate a read error. The chain employs TRBV14 and TRBJ2-7; 9 nucleotides align to TRBD1. The CDR3 is 15 residues long. Germline V gene data show CDR1 as SGHDN and CDR2 as FVKESK. CDR3 coding DNA: TGTCCCAGCGCCCGAGGGACAGGGTGGACCTACGAGCAGTACTTC. It specifies CPSARGTGWTYEQYF.

This clonotype is termed large. The chain recombines TRBV19 with TRBJ2-5; 8 bases map to TRBD1. Germline CDR1 is LNHDA and CDR2 is SQIVND (reference sequence). V shed 5 bases, J shed 5 bases, and the junction held 10 bases outside the gene matches. This CDR3 is built from 15 residues. In DNA, the CDR3 is TGTGCCAGTAGTCTCCCTGGACAGGGCAGGGAGACCCAGTACTTC. It translates to CASSLPGQGRETQYF.

This clonotype is deemed medium-sized (0.01 to 0.1%). V usage is TRBV4-3 and J usage is TRBJ2-7, with TRBD1 matching 7 bases. CDR1 and CDR2 from the germline V gene are LGHNA and YSLEER. The CDR3 loop spans 14 amino acids. Unmatched junction bases numbered 11, after V lost 3 bases and J lost 9 bases. The CDR3 DNA follows: TGCGCCAGCAGCCATGGTGGGCAGGGGGACCTGCAGTACTTC. Translation: CASSHGGQGDLQYF.

The gene calls are TRBV29-1 and TRBJ2-7; 10 positions match TRBD1. Germline CDR1 SQVTM, CDR2 ANQGSEA. The CDR3 has 14 amino acids. J lost 4 bases, V lost 5 bases, and 8 bases had no gene match. In DNA form, the CDR3 reads TGCAGCGTTTTACCTAGGACAGGGGGTTACGAGCAGTACTTC. The encoded protein is CSVLPRTGGYEQYF.

The CDR3 DNA reads TGTGCCAGCAGCCAGGACAGTCTCTATGGCTACACCTTC. Amino acids: CASSQDSLYGYTF. The chain employs TRBV5-4 and TRBJ1-2; possible D gene TRBD1, 6 bases. Germline lookup yields CDR1 SGHNT and CDR2 YYREEE (reference sequence). CDR3 length: 13 amino acids. V was cut by 4 bases and J by 4 bases, with 11 bases left in between.

The gene calls are TRBV6-1 and TRBJ2-1; D could derive from TRBD1 or TRBD2 (6 bases each). Trimming shortened V by 7 bases and J by 6 bases, and 13 bases separated the two germline ends. Germline values: CDR1 MNHNS, CDR2 SASEGT. This CDR3 spans 13 amino acids. DNA of the CDR3: TGTGCCAGCATCCAACAGGGAGGCAATGAGCAGTTCTTC. Its translation: CASIQQGGNEQFF.

The chain has TRBV6-5 and TRBJ1-1; D call uncertain. The CDR3 covers 14 residues. Trimming removed 3 bases at V and 1 base at J, with 9 bases between. The germline CDR1 and CDR2 sequences are MNHEY and SVGAGI. The CDR3 here is CASSYLGENTEAFF. CDR3 nucleotide sequence: TGTGCCAGCAGTTATCTAGGAGAGAACACTGAAGCTTTCTTT.

This clonotype is labeled medium-sized. The genes are TRBV20-1 and TRBJ2-5; the D gene is possibly TRBD2 (6 bases). The germline gives CDR1 DFQATT, CDR2 SNEGSKA (reference sequence). The ends were cut back, 3 bases at V and 5 bases at J, with 16 bases in the middle. This CDR3 region has 14 residues. The CDR3 region is CSASGRRDVETQYF. CDR3 DNA: TGCAGTGCTAGTGGTCGGAGGGATGTTGAGACCCAGTACTTC.

In its sample, this clonotype ranks as medium-sized. This sequence joins TRBV28 and TRBJ1-2; D is possibly TRBD1 (5 bases). The CDR3 sequence is 17 residues long. Trimming cost V 5 bases and J 0 bases, with 19 bases left between them. CDR1 and CDR2 from the germline V gene are MDHEN and SYDVKM. CDR3 in DNA: TGTGCCAGCAGTCCACCGGGGCGGGCAGGCGCTAACTATGGCTACACCTTC. Translated, it gives CASSPPGRAGANYGYTF.

This clonotype rates as medium-sized (0.01 to 0.1%). The CDR3 region is CASTTSGRRLPREQYF. Written as DNA, the CDR3 is TGTGCCAGCACGACTAGCGGGAGGCGGCTGCCCCGAGAGCAGTACTTC. V usage is TRBV6-4 and J usage is TRBJ2-7; 13 bases align to TRBD2. Losses at the gene ends were 7 bases for V and 7 bases for J; bases not matched to a gene: 13. This CDR3 spans 16 amino acids. CDR1 and CDR2 (germline): MRHNA, SNTAGT.

This sequence joins TRBV20-1 and TRBJ2-7; 10 positions match TRBD2. The CDR3 sequence is 18 residues long. V lost 0 bases, J lost 7 bases, and 18 bases stayed unmatched. Germline V gene data show CDR1 as DFQATT and CDR2 as SNEGSKA (reference sequence). The CDR3 nucleotides read TGCAGTGCTAGAGATAGAGCTAGCGGGAGCGTTCAGATGGTGGAGCAGTACTTC. It codes for CSARDRASGSVQMVEQYF.

V is TRBV28 and J is TRBJ1-1; D remains ambiguous. Trimming removed 2 bases from V and 0 bases from J, with 1 base in between. The CDR3 is 12 amino acids. Germline-derived CDR1 and CDR2 are MDHEN and SYDVKM. The CDR3, as DNA: TGTGCCAGCAGTTTACTGAACACTGAAGCTTTCTTT. This encodes CASSLLNTEAFF.

By share, this clonotype ranks as medium-sized. The genes are TRBV2 and TRBJ2-5; tentative D call: TRBD2 (6 bases). This CDR3 contains 17 residues. Trimming stripped 6 bases from V and 1 base from J, with 21 bases between. Germline values: CDR1 SNHLY, CDR2 FYNNEI. CDR3 loop: CASSPLGGRMAQETQYF. In nucleotides, the CDR3 is TGTGCCAGCAGCCCCCTAGGAGGGCGCATGGCCCAAGAGACCCAGTACTTC.